The 2 T cell receptor beta chains in this list originate from one sample, sequenced in a study of identifying expanded T cells in peripheral blood. Repertoires were generated with immunoSEQ multiplex PCR, while TCRdb's copy carries only in-frame clones and drops some. The repertoire has around 100,000 clones, 80% to 90% of them found once; the top ten carry just over 5.5%. The sequencing input was blood. The receptors were sampled from a person aged 18 to 75 in good health.

The chain uses TRBV10-2 and TRBJ1-5; TRBD1 is a possible D gene (6 bases). The CDR3 length is 16 residues. V lost 3 bases and J lost 1, with 13 bases in between. From germline, CDR1 is WSHSY and CDR2 SAAADI. DNA of the CDR3: TGCGCCAGCAGTGATGTTAGGGGGGTAAGCAATCAGCCCCAGCATTTT. Amino acids: CASSDVRGVSNQPQHF.

The chain couples TRBV6-5 to TRBJ2-3; 9 nucleotides match TRBD2. Unmatched junction bases numbered 7, after V lost 6 bases and J lost 6 bases. The germline gives CDR1 MNHEY, CDR2 SVGAGI. The CDR3 spans 14 residues. The CDR3 sequence is CASSLGRGGDTQYF. DNA for the CDR3: TGTGCCAGCAGCCTAGGGCGGGGGGGCGATACGCAGTATTTT.